The 8 T cell receptor beta chains reported below all come from one sample, sequenced in a study of CD4 T cells in relation to SARS-CoV-2 and coronaviruses. The unexposed donors gave CD4+ T cells in about 2010-2019, prior to COVID-19. Profiling relied on immunoSEQ multiplex PCR, and the TCRdb table lists in-frame clones only, not all of them. The table shows approximately 70,000 clones, with over 90% occurring only once. Input material: naive CD4+ T cells from PBMCs. The subset is: naive CD4+ T cells isolated by negative enrichment. Receptor source: a human donor in good health.

This chain uses TRBV18 with TRBJ2-5, with no clear D. The CDR3 runs to 12 residues. CDR1 and CDR2 (germline): KGHSH, LQKENI. V shed 2 bases and J shed 4 bases, with 5 bases lying between them. The CDR3 sequence is CASSPDVETQYF. CDR3 coding DNA: TGTGCCAGCTCACCAGATGTAGAGACCCAGTACTTC.

V gene TRBV5-1 combines with J gene TRBJ1-1; no clear D gene. Germline lookup yields CDR1 SGHRS and CDR2 YFSETQ. V was pared by 2 bases and J by 1 base, with 9 bases between. CDR3 length: 14 amino acids. The CDR3 loop is CASSFSTANTEAFF. The CDR3 DNA follows: TGCGCCAGCAGCTTCAGTACAGCGAACACTGAAGCTTTCTTT.

The J gene is TRBJ2-7, the V gene TRBV3-1 (or the pseudogene TRBV3-2); D is possibly TRBD1 (6 bases). This CDR3 spans 15 amino acids. Germline V gene data show CDR1 as LGHDT and CDR2 as YNNKEL (reference sequence). V lost 1 base and J 3 bases, leaving 13 bases between the germline ends. The CDR3 bases are TGTGCCAGCAGCCAAGCATCGGCAGGGGACTACGAGCAGTACTTC. Amino acid sequence: CASSQASAGDYEQYF.

The chain combines TRBV2 with TRBJ1-6; D is possibly TRBD1 (6 bases). V was trimmed by 7 bases and J by 6 bases, leaving 13 bases between them. CDR1 and CDR2 from the germline V gene are SNHLY and FYNNEI. The CDR3 contains 14 residues. The CDR3 spells CASKPTGPNSPLHF. The CDR3 nucleotides read TGTGCCAGCAAACCGACAGGACCTAATTCACCCCTCCACTTT.

This clone was seen a single time. The V gene is TRBV7-2, the J gene TRBJ1-5; TRBD1 aligns across 7 bases. The CDR3 consists of 14 residues. Germline V lookup: CDR1 SGHTA, CDR2 FQGNSA. The V gene end was trimmed by 5 bases and the J gene end by 6 bases; junction bases not matched to a gene: 7. The CDR3 DNA is TGTGCCAGCAGCAAAGACAGGGAAAGTCAGCCCCAGCATTTT. Encoded protein: CASSKDRESQPQHF. Looking up the rest from reference TRBV7-2 and TRBJ1-5 gives the full variable domain: GAGVSQSPSNKVTEKGKDVELRCDPISGHTALYWYRQSLGQGLEFLIYFQGNSAPDKSGLPSDRFSAERTGGSVSTLTIQRTQQEDSAVYLCASSKDRESQPQHFGDGTRLSIL.

As concerns this clone: Within the sample, other DNA sequences also encode this same CDR3. The chain uses TRBV7-3 and TRBJ2-3; a possible D gene is TRBD1 (5 bases). Germline CDR1 and CDR2: SGHTA and FQGTGA. V shed 4 bases and J shed 0 bases, with 8 bases lying between them. The CDR3 extends over 14 amino acids. In DNA form, the CDR3 reads TGTGCCAGCAGCTCACAGGCTAGCACAGATACGCAGTATTTT. This translates into CASSSQASTDTQYF.

In its sample, this clone was seen once. The chain couples TRBV15 to TRBJ1-1; 8 nucleotides match TRBD1. V dropped 3 bases and J dropped 4; count of bases not matched to a gene: 4. Looked up from germline, CDR1 is LNHNV and CDR2 is YYDKDF (reference sequence). CDR3 length equals 14 residues. The CDR3 DNA reads as TGTGCCACCAGCAGTTACACAGGGGGCACTGAAGCTTTCTTT. Translated: CATSSYTGGTEAFF.

The chain links TRBV6-5 to TRBJ2-3; tentative D call: TRBD2 (7 bases). V dropped 5 bases and J dropped 0 bases, with 12 bases sitting between them. This CDR3 spans 15 amino acids. Germline V gene data show CDR1 as MNHEY and CDR2 as SVGAGI. The CDR3 here is CASSRGATSTDTQYF. Written as DNA, the CDR3 is TGTGCCAGCAGTCGGGGGGCTACTAGCACAGATACGCAGTATTTT.